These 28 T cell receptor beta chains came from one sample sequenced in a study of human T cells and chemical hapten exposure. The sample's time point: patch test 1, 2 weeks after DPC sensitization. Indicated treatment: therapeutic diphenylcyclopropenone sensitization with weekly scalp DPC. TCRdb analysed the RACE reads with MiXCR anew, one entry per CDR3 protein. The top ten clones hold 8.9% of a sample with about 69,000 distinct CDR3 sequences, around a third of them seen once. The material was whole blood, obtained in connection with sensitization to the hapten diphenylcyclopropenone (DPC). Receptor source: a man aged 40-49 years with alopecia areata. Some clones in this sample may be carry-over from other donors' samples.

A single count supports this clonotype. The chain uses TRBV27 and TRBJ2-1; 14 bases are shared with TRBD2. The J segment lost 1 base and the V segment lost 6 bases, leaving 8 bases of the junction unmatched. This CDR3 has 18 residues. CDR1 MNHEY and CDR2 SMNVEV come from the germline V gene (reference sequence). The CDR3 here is CASRRLAGGILSYNEQFF. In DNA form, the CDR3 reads TGTGCCAGCAGGAGACTAGCGGGAGGGATTTTATCCTACAATGAGCAGTTCTTC.

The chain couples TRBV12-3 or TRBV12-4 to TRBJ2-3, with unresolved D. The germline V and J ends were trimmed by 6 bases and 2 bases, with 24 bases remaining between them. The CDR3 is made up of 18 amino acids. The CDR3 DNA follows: TGTGCCAGCAGCTCCGGGTTAAAGCGACAAGAGTTCACAGATACGCAGTATTTT. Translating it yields CASSSGLKRQEFTDTQYF.

Here the CDR3 reads CSAREGQPQHF. In nucleotides, the CDR3 is TGCAGTGCTAGAGAGGGTCAGCCCCAGCATTTT. The J gene is TRBJ1-5, the V gene TRBV20-1; D gene unclear. Trimming took 0 bases from V and 6 from J, leaving 3 bases between them. In germline, CDR1 is DFQATT, CDR2 SNEGSKA (reference sequence). The CDR3 extends over 11 amino acids.

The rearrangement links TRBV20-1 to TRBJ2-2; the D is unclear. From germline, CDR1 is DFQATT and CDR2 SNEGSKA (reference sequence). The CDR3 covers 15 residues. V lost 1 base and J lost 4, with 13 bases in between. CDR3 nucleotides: TGCAGTGCTAGAGGCGGCACGGGCGGCACCGGGGAGCTGTTTTTT. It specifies CSARGGTGGTGELFF.

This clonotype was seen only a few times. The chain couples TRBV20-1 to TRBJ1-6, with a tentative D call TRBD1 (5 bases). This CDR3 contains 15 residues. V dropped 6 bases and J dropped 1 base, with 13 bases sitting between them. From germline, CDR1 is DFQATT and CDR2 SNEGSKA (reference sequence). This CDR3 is CSAHLGGSYNSPLHF. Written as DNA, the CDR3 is TGCAGTGCGCACCTTGGGGGGTCCTATAATTCACCCCTCCACTTT.

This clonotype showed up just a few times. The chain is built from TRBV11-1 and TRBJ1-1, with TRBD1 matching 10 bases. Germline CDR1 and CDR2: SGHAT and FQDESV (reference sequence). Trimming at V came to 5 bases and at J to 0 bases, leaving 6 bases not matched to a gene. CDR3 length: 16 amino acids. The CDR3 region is CASSRQGAAMNTEAFF. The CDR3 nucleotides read TGTGCCAGCAGCAGACAGGGGGCCGCAATGAACACTGAAGCTTTCTTT. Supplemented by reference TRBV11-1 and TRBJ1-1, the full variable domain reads EAEVAQSPRYKITEKSQAVAFWCDPISGHATLYWYRQILGQGPELLVQFQDESVVDDSQLPKDRFSAERLKGVDSTLKIQPAELGDSAMYLCASSRQGAAMNTEAFFGQGTRLTVV.

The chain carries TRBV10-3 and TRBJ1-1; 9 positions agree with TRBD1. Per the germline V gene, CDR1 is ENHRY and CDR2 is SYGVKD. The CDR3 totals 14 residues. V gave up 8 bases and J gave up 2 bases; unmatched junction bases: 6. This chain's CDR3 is CAIGQGSRNTEAFF. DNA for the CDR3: TGTGCCATCGGACAGGGGAGTCGAAACACTGAAGCTTTCTTT.

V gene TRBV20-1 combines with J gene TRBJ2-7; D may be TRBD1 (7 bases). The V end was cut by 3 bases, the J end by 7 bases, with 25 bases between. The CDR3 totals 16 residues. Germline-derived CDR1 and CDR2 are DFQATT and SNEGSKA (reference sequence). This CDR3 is CSARPLGGGTGREQYF. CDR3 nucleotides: TGCAGTGCTAGGCCCTTAGGGGGCGGGACCGGTCGGGAGCAGTACTTC.

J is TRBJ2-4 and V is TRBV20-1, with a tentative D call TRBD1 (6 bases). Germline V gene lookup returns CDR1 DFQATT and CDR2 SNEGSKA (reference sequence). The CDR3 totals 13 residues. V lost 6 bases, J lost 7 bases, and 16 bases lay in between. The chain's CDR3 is CSAAQGRGNIQYF. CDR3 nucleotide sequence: TGCAGTGCCGCACAGGGACGAGGCAACATTCAGTACTTC.

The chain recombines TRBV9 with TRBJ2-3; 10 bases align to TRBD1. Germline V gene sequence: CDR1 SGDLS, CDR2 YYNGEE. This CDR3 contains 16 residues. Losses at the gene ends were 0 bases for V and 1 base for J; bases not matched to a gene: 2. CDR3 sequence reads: CASSVGTGGGTDTQYF. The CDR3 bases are TGTGCCAGCAGCGTAGGGACAGGGGGAGGCACAGATACGCAGTATTTT. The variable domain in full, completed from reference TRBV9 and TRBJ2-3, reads DSGVTQTPKHLITATGQRVTLRCSPRSGDLSVYWYQQSLDQGLQFLIQYYNGEERAKGNILERFSAQQFPDLHSELNLSSLELGDSALYFCASSVGTGGGTDTQYFGPGTRLTVL.

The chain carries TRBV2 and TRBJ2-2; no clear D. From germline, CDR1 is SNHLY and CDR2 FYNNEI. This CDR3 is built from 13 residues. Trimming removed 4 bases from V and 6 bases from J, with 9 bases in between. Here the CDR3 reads CASSAQLPGELFF. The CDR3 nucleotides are TGTGCCAGCAGTGCACAGCTCCCCGGGGAGCTGTTTTTT.

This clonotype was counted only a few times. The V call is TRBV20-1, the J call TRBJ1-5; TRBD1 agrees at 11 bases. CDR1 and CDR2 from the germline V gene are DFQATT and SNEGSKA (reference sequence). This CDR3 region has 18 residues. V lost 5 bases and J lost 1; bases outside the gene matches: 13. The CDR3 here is CSASKRDRGIKSNQPQHF. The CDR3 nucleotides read TGCAGTGCTTCGAAGAGGGACAGGGGGATTAAGAGCAATCAGCCCCAGCATTTT.

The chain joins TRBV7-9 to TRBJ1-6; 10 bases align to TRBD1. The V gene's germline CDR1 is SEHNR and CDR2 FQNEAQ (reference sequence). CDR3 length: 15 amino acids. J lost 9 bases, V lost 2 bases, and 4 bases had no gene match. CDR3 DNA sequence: TGTGCCAGCAGCTTACCGGGACAGGGGAGTTCACCCCTCCACTTT. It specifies CASSLPGQGSSPLHF.

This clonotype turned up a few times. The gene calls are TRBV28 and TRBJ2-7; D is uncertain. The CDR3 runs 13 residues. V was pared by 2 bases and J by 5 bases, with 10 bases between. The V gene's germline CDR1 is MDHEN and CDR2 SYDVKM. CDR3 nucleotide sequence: TGTGCCAGCAGTTTAGCCAGGCTCCACGAGCAGTACTTC. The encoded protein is CASSLARLHEQYF.

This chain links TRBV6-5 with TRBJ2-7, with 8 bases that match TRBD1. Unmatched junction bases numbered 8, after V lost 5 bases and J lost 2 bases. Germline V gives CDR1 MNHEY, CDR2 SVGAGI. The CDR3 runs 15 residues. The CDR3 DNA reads TGTGCCAGCAGTGGCCCCGGGACAGGAGCCTACGAGCAGTACTTC. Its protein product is CASSGPGTGAYEQYF.

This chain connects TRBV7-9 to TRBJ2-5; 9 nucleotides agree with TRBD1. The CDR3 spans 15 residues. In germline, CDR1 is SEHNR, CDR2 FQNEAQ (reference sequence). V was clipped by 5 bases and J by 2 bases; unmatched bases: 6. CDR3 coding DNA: TGTGCCAGCAGCCGAGACGGACAGGGGCAAGAGACCCAGTACTTC. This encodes CASSRDGQGQETQYF.

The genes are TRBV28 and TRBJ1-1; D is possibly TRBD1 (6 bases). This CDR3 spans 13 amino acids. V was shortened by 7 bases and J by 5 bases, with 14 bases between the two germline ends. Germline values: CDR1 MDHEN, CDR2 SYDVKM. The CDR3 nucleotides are TGTGCCAGCAACTTGGGGGCCGGGACTGAAGCTTTCTTT. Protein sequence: CASNLGAGTEAFF.

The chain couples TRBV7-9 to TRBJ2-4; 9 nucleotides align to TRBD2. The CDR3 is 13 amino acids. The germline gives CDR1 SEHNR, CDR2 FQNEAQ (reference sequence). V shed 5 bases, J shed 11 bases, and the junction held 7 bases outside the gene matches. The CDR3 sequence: CASSPRTSEVQYF. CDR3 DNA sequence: TGTGCCAGCAGCCCCCGGACTAGCGAGGTTCAGTACTTC.

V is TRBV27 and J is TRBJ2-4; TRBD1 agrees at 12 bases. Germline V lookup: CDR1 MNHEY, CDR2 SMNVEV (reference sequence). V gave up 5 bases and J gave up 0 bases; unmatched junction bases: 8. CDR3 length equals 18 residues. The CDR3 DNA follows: TGTGCCAGCAGTGTCCGGGACAGGGGGCCCCTAGCCAAAAACATTCAGTACTTC. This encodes CASSVRDRGPLAKNIQYF.

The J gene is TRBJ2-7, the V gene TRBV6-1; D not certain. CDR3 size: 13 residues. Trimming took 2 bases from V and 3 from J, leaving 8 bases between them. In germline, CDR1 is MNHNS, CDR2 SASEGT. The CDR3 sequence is CASSEYNSYEQYF. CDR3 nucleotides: TGTGCCAGCAGTGAATACAATAGCTACGAGCAGTACTTC.

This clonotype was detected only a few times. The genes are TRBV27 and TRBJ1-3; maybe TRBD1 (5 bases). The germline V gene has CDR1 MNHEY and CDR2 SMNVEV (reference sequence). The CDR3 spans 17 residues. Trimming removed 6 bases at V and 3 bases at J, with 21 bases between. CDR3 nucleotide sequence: TGTGCCAGCAGCCCCTGGGCGGGGCGACGGGGTGGAAACACCATATATTTT. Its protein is CASSPWAGRRGGNTIYF.

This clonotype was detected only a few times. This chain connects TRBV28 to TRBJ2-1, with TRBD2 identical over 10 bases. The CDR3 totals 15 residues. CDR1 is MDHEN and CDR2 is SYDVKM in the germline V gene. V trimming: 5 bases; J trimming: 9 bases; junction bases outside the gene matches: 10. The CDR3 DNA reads TGTGCCAGCAGTCCTAGCGGGAGTAAGGGGGGTGAGCAGTTCTTC. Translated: CASSPSGSKGGEQFF. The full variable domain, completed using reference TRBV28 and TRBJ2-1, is DVKVTQSSRYLVKRTGEKVFLECVQDMDHENMFWYRQDPGLGLRLIYFSYDVKMKEKGDIPEGYSVSREKKERFSLILESASTNQTSMYLCASSPSGSKGGEQFFGPGTRLTVL.

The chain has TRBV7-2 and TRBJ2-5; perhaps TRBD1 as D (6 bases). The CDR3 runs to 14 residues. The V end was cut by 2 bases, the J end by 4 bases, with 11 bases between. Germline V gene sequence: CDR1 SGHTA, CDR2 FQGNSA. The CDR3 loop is CASSLTGKSETQYF. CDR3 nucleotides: TGTGCCAGCAGCTTAACAGGGAAGTCAGAGACCCAGTACTTC.

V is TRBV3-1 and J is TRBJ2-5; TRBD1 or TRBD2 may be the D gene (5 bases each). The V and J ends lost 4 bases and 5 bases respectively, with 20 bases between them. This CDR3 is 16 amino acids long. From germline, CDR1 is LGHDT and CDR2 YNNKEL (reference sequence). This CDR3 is CASSPEYGTEEETQYF. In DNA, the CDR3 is TGTGCCAGCAGCCCCGAATATGGGACGGAAGAGGAGACCCAGTACTTC.

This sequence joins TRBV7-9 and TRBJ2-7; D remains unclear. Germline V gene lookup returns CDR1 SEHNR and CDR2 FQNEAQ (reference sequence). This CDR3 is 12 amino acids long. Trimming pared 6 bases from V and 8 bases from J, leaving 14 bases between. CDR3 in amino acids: CASSLGSVQQYF. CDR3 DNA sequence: TGTGCCAGCAGTCTGGGCTCCGTCCAGCAGTACTTC.

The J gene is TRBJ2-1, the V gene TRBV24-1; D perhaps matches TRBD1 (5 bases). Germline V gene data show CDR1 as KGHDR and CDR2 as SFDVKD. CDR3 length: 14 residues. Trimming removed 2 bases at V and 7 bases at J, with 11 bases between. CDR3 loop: CATSDWGKGNEQFF. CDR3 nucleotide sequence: TGTGCCACCAGTGATTGGGGCAAAGGGAATGAGCAGTTCTTC.

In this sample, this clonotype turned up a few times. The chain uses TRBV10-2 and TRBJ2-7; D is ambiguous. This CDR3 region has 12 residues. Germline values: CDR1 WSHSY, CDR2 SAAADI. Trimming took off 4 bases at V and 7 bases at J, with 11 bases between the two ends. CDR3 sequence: CASSGGFPEQYF. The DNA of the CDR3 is TGCGCCAGCAGTGGTGGGTTTCCGGAGCAGTACTTC.

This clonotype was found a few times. The CDR3 bases are TGTGCCAGCAGCTTAGATGGCAGCTCCTTGGATGGTGATTCACCCCTCCACTTT. This gives the protein CASSLDGSSLDGDSPLHF. This chain links TRBV11-2 with TRBJ1-6; D is uncertain. Trimming cost V 0 bases and J 8 bases, with 20 bases left between them. The CDR3 length is 18 residues. Germline CDR1 and CDR2: SGHAT and FQNNGV. The full variable domain, with the rest looked up from reference TRBV11-2 and TRBJ1-6, is EAGVAQSPRYKIIEKRQSVAFWCNPISGHATLYWYQQILGQGPKLLIQFQNNGVVDDSQLPKDRFSAERLKGVDSTLKIQPAKLEDSAVYLCASSLDGSSLDGDSPLHFGNGTRLTVT.